This TCR beta chain was recorded in a study of T cell changes during pregnancy in multiple sclerosis. TCRdb's table, derived via immunoSEQ multiplex PCR, lists solely in-frame clones and lacks some. The sample contains about 53,000 clones, 80% to 95% of which appear only once. V lost 0 bases and J lost 3, with 9 bases in between. Germline V lookup: CDR1 MGHRA, CDR2 YSYEKL. CDR3 length: 15 amino acids. The source material was CD4+ T cells from peripheral blood mononuclear cells, sampled in the third trimester of pregnancy. The clonotype originates from a female donor with multiple sclerosis, enrolled in a pregnancy study. The chain combines TRBV4-1 with TRBJ2-1; weak D call: TRBD2 (5 bases). The CDR3 protein is CASSQDQRGYNEQFF. In DNA, the CDR3 is TGCGCCAGCAGCCAAGATCAACGGGGCTACAATGAGCAGTTCTTC.